This TCR beta chain appears in the sequencing data of a study of early T cells in non-severe SARS-CoV-2 infection. Turning to the study itself: The sequenced material was bulk RNA from unsorted whole blood, and its chains were unpaired. Study-level points and caveats: Private and CD4 specificities were missed by VDJdb matching, skewed to anti-spike CD8.

About this clonotype: Its target is not known.

The CDR3 loop spans 12 amino acids. The germline V gene encodes CDR1 MDHEN and CDR2 SYDVKM. Trimming removed 4 bases from V and 8 bases from J, with 9 bases in between. Unique molecular identifiers were affixed to single, distinct cDNA molecules. TCRdb recomputed calls from the 5' RACE reads with MiXCR, one row per CDR3 protein. The profile shows about 58,000 distinct CDR3 sequences, around 12% of them singletons. The sample comprised whole blood. The V and J genes are TRBV28 and TRBJ2-1; D remains unclear. This receptor was taken from an adult who was a healthcare worker with PCR-confirmed SARS-CoV-2 infection or an uninfected control (not recorded which). DNA for the CDR3: TGTGCCAGCAGTTCCGAAGGGTATGAGCAGTTCTTC. Residues: CASSSEGYEQFF.